One sample yielded the 16 T cell receptor beta chains listed below, sequenced in a study of response to subunit inactivated influenza vaccine. TCRdb re-derived calls from the RT-PCR reads in MiXCR, one entry per CDR3 protein. Here the sample spans hundreds of thousands of distinct CDR3 sequences, approximately 10% being singletons. Sequenced here: PBMCs from blood, sampled roughly 48 days after vaccination. All receptors come from a man between 50 and 59 years old who received an inactivated influenza vaccine.

This clonotype was seen at least ten times. The chain couples TRBV7-9 to TRBJ2-3; D remains ambiguous. This CDR3 region has 12 residues. The germline V gene encodes CDR1 SEHNR and CDR2 FQNEAQ (reference sequence). Trimming pared 0 bases from V and 4 bases from J, leaving 2 bases between. The CDR3 protein is CASSLASDTQYF. The CDR3 DNA sequence: TGTGCCAGCAGCTTAGCTTCAGATACGCAGTATTTT.

This clonotype has a handful of counts. The chain has TRBV12-3 or TRBV12-4 and TRBJ1-2; TRBD1 matches at 8 bases. V lost 6 bases and J lost 4; bases outside the gene matches: 4. The CDR3 length is 13 residues. This chain's CDR3 is CASSDTGGYGYTF. The DNA of the CDR3 is TGTGCCAGCAGCGACACAGGGGGCTATGGCTACACCTTC.

The chain employs TRBV5-1 and TRBJ2-3; 8 nucleotides line up with TRBD2. The ends lost 3 bases at V and 4 bases at J; junction bases unmatched: 10. The V gene's germline CDR1 is SGHRS and CDR2 YFSETQ. CDR3 length equals 16 residues. CDR3 nucleotide sequence: TGCGCCAGCAGCTCCCCAGCGGGGGTAGTCCCAGATACGCAGTATTTT. Its protein product is CASSSPAGVVPDTQYF.

This clonotype was seen only a few times. The chain is built from TRBV28 and TRBJ2-7; 12 bases fit TRBD2. V lost 2 bases, J lost 0 bases, and 8 bases stayed unmatched. The CDR3 extends over 18 amino acids. Germline CDR1 is MDHEN and CDR2 is SYDVKM. The CDR3 DNA is TGTGCCAGCAGTTTACCTACTACTAGCGGGAGGCCCTCCTACGAGCAGTACTTC. The encoded protein is CASSLPTTSGRPSYEQYF.

This clonotype appeared many times. The V call is TRBV10-3, the J call TRBJ2-5; 7 bases are shared with TRBD1. The V gene's germline CDR1 is ENHRY and CDR2 SYGVKD. The CDR3 is 13 amino acids. The junction had 4 bases not matched to a gene; V was cut back by 6 bases and J by 3 bases. CDR3 nucleotides: TGTGCCATCAGAAATCAGGGGGAAGAGACCCAGTACTTC. It is translated as CAIRNQGEETQYF.

This clonotype was seen more than once but under ten times. This chain links TRBV7-2 with TRBJ1-1; possible D gene TRBD1, 5 bases. V was pared by 3 bases and J by 10 bases, with 12 bases between. CDR1 and CDR2 from the germline V gene are SGHTA and FQGNSA. This CDR3 region has 12 residues. The DNA for the CDR3 is TGTGCCAGCAGCTTTGACGCTCAGGGAGCTTTCTTT. Protein sequence: CASSFDAQGAFF.

A few counts support this clonotype. This sequence joins TRBV5-6 and TRBJ2-2; D tentatively fits TRBD1 or TRBD2 (6 bases each). CDR3 length: 14 residues. CDR1 is SGHDT, CDR2 YYEEEE, per germline. The V end lost 0 bases, the J end lost 7 bases, and 10 bases lay between the germline ends. The CDR3 region is CASSLAGAIGELFF. The CDR3 DNA sequence: TGTGCCAGCAGCTTGGCGGGGGCAATCGGGGAGCTGTTTTTT.

This clonotype was observed a few times. The chain links TRBV7-2 to TRBJ2-1; TRBD2 might be the D (5 bases). CDR1 is SGHTA, CDR2 FQGNSA, per germline. V was pared by 7 bases and J by 3 bases, with 10 bases between. The CDR3 length is 13 residues. In nucleotides, the CDR3 is TGTGCCAGCACCCCGGGGTTCTACAATGAGCAGTTCTTC. Its protein product is CASTPGFYNEQFF.

This clonotype appeared a few times. The CDR3 DNA sequence: TGTGCCAGCAGGGAGGGGCGGTCCTACGAGCAGTACTTC. Protein: CASREGRSYEQYF. V gene TRBV7-2 combines with J gene TRBJ2-7; weak D call: TRBD2 (6 bases). Trimming shortened V by 6 bases and J by 1 base, and 10 bases separated the two germline ends. The CDR3 covers 13 residues. Germline lookup yields CDR1 SGHTA and CDR2 FQGNSA. Full variable domain (rest looked up from reference TRBV7-2 and TRBJ2-7): GAGVSQSPSNKVTEKGKDVELRCDPISGHTALYWYRQSLGQGLEFLIYFQGNSAPDKSGLPSDRFSAERTGGSVSTLTIQRTQQEDSAVYLCASREGRSYEQYFGPGTRLTVT.

V gene TRBV28 combines with J gene TRBJ2-7; D is uncertain. The germline V and J ends were trimmed by 3 bases and 7 bases, with 10 bases remaining between them. Germline V gives CDR1 MDHEN, CDR2 SYDVKM. This CDR3 region has 12 residues. CDR3 in DNA: TGTGCCAGCAGTTTCAAGGTGGGGGAGCAGTACTTC. It translates to CASSFKVGEQYF.

This clonotype was detected many times. The chain has TRBV12-3 or TRBV12-4 and TRBJ2-7; D ambiguous. The CDR3 extends over 12 amino acids. Trimming removed 6 bases at V and 3 bases at J, with 9 bases between. CDR3 nucleotides: TGTGCCAGCAGACTTTTCGGCTACGAGCAGTACTTC. Translated: CASRLFGYEQYF.

This clonotype has more than one count but fewer than ten. The chain uses TRBV12-3 or TRBV12-4 and TRBJ1-5; no clear D gene. V gave up 6 bases and J gave up 7 bases, with 13 bases separating them. The CDR3 extends over 13 amino acids. CDR3 in DNA: TGTGCCAGCAGCTCGCGCGGGAGACAGCCCCAGCATTTT. Translating it yields CASSSRGRQPQHF.

Only a few counts were recorded for this clonotype. CDR3 amino acids: CASRMRWADTQYF. In DNA form, the CDR3 reads TGTGCCAGCAGAATGCGGTGGGCAGATACGCAGTATTTT. The chain recombines TRBV6-2 or TRBV6-3 with TRBJ2-3; D gene uncertain. The CDR3 extends over 13 amino acids. Trimming removed 6 bases from V and 4 bases from J, with 11 bases in between. Germline V gene sequence: CDR1 MNHEY, CDR2 SVGEGT.

This clonotype was observed many times. The chain couples TRBV20-1 to TRBJ2-2; no reliable D call. Germline V gives CDR1 DFQATT, CDR2 SNEGSKA (reference sequence). V was clipped by 0 bases and J by 4 bases, with 3 bases between them. CDR3 length: 12 amino acids. CDR3 nucleotides: TGCAGTGCTAGAGATTTCACCGGGGAGCTGTTTTTT. Protein: CSARDFTGELFF.

The rearrangement uses TRBV5-1 and TRBJ2-1, with D possibly being TRBD2 (5 bases). The ends were cut back, 0 bases at V and 0 bases at J, with 13 bases in the middle. This CDR3 has 17 amino acids. Per the germline V gene, CDR1 is SGHRS and CDR2 is YFSETQ. The CDR3, as DNA: TGCGCCAGCAGCTTGGTTGCGACTACCAACTCCTACAATGAGCAGTTCTTC. This codes for CASSLVATTNSYNEQFF. The full variable domain, its missing parts supplied by reference TRBV5-1 and TRBJ2-1, is KAGVTQTPRYLIKTRGQQVTLSCSPISGHRSVSWYQQTPGQGLQFLFEYFSETQRNKGNFPGRFSGRQFSNSRSEMNVSTLELGDSALYLCASSLVATTNSYNEQFFGPGTRLTVL.

V and J are TRBV5-4 and TRBJ2-5; unclear D gene. Germline CDR1 and CDR2: SGHNT and YYREEE (reference sequence). The CDR3 extends over 15 amino acids. V was pared by 4 bases and J by 5 bases, with 18 bases between. CDR3 sequence reads: CASSAPGGRYETQYF. The CDR3 coding sequence is TGTGCCAGCAGCGCGCCGGGCGGCCGTTATGAGACCCAGTACTTC.